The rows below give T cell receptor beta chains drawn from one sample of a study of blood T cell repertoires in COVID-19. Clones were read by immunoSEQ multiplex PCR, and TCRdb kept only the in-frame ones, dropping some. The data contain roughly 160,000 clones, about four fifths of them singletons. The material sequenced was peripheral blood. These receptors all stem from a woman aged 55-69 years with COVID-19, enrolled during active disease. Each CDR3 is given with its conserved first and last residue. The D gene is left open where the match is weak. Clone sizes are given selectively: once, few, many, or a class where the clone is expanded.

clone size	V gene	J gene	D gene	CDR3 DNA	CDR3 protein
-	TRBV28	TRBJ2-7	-	TGTGCCAGCAGCAGGGTAAGGGGTGGCGAGCAGTACTTC	CASSRVRGGEQYF
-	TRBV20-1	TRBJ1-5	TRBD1	TGCAGTGCTAGTCTGACAGGGGAGGATCAGCCCCAGCATTTT	CSASLTGEDQPQHF
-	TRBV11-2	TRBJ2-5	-	TGTGCCAGCAGCTTAGCGGCCAGGGTAGAGACCCAGTACTTC	CASSLAARVETQYF
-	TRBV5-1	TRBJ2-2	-	TGCGCCAGCAGCTTGGCCAGGGCAGGGGTCCCATTTAACACCGGGGAGCTGTTTTTT	CASSLARAGVPFNTGELFF
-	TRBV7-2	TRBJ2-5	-	TGTGCCAGCAGCTTAAGTAGCGGAGAGACCCAGTACTTC	CASSLSSGETQYF
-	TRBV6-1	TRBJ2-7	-	TGTGCCAGCAGTGAAGACGGGATCTACGAGCAGTACTTC	CASSEDGIYEQYF
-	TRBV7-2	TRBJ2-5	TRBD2	TGTGCCAGCAGCCTTATCCTCCTGGGGCAGGGAGGGGAGACCCAGTACTTC	CASSLILLGQGGETQYF
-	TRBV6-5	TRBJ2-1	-	TGTGCCAGCAGTTTCAGACAGAGCTCCTACAATGAGCAGTTCTTC	CASSFRQSSYNEQFF
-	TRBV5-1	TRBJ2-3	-	TGCGCCAGCAGCTTGGAATACACAGATACGCAGTATTTT	CASSLEYTDTQYF
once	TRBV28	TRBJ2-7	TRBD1	TGTGCCAGCAGTCGACAGGGTTTGGTCTCCTACGAGCAGTACTTC	CASSRQGLVSYEQYF
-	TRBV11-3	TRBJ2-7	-	TGTGCCAGCAGCTTAGAACGAGGGGGGGGATCCTACGAGCAGTACTTC	CASSLERGGGSYEQYF
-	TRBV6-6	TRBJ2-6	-	TGTGCCAGCAGTCTCCAGGGTTTCAATGGGGCCAACGTCCTGACTTTC	CASSLQGFNGANVLTF
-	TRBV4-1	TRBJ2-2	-	TGCGCCAGCAGCCAAGACCAGGGGCCGACCGGGGAGCTGTTTTTT	CASSQDQGPTGELFF
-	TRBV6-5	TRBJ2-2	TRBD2	TGTGCCAGCAGTTACTCGGCGGGGGGAAGGAACGGGGAGCTGTTTTTT	CASSYSAGGRNGELFF
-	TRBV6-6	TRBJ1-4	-	TGTGCCAGCAGTTACTCCGTATCTGGGGGGGACGAAAAACTGTTTTTT	CASSYSVSGGDEKLFF
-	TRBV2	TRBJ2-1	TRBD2	TGTGCCAGCAGGGCCCTAGCGGGGGGGCCGGCTGAGCAGTTCTTC	CASRALAGGPAEQFF
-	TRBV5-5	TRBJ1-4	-	TGTGCCAGCAGCTTGGCCGTGAGTGAAAAACTGTTTTTT	CASSLAVSEKLFF
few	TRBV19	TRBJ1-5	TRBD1	TGTGCCAGTAGTATTCAGGGACAGGGGGCTCAGCCCCAGCATTTT	CASSIQGQGAQPQHF
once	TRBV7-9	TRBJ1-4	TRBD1	TGTGCCAGCAGCTTAGAATCTGTCGGGACAGGCGAAAAACTGTTTTTT	CASSLESVGTGEKLFF
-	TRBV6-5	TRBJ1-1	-	TGTGCCAGCAGGCCGGGAGCCGGTAACACTGAAGCTTTCTTT	CASRPGAGNTEAFF
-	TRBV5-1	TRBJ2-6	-	TGCGCCAGCAGCTTGGGAAGCGCTGGGGCCAACGTCCTGACTTTC	CASSLGSAGANVLTF
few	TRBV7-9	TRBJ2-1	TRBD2	TGTGCCAGCAGCTTAGCGGTAGCGGGAGTCAATGAGCAGTTCTTC	CASSLAVAGVNEQFF
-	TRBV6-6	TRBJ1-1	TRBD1	TGTGCCAGCAGCCCAGGGGGGAGGACTGAAGCTTTCTTT	CASSPGGRTEAFF
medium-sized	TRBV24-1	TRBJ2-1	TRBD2	TGTGCCACCAGTGATTTGGGGGAGGGCCAGGGTAATGAGCAGTTCTTC	CATSDLGEGQGNEQFF
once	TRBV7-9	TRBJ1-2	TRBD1	TGTGCCAGCAGCTGGGGACAGAACTATGGCTACACCTTC	CASSWGQNYGYTF
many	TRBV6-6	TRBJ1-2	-	TGTGCCAGCAGTCGAGGAGCCGGCCGCACCCCTGCTAACTATGGCTACACCTTC	CASSRGAGRTPANYGYTF
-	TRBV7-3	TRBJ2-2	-	TGTGCCAGCAGCCTAAACCCAGCGGGGAACACCGGGGAGCTGTTTTTT	CASSLNPAGNTGELFF
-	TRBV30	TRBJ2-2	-	TGTGCCTGGCGGCACAGGACGAACACCGGGGAGCTGTTTTTT	CAWRHRTNTGELFF
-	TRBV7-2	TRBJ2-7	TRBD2	TGTGCCAGCAGCTTACTCGGACTAGCGGGAGGGACTACCTACGAGCAGTACTTC	CASSLLGLAGGTTYEQYF
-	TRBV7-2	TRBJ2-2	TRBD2	TGTGCCAGCAGTCCGTCTAGCGGGAGTGGAGGAGTCACCGGGGAGCTGTTTTTT	CASSPSSGSGGVTGELFF
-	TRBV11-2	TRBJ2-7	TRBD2	TGTGCCAGCAGCTTATTAAGGCTAGCGGGACTCTACGAGCAGTACTTC	CASSLLRLAGLYEQYF
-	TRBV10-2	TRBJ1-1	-	TGCGCCAGCAGTGACCCGCAACTTGGCACTGAAGCTTTCTTT	CASSDPQLGTEAFF
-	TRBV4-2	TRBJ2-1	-	TGTGCCAGCAGCCAGGATAGCGGTGAGCAGTTCTTC	CASSQDSGEQFF
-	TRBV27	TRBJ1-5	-	TGTGCCAGCAGTTTAATAGGCGGGGATCAGCCCCAGCATTTT	CASSLIGGDQPQHF
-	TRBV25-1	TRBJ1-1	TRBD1	TGTGCCAGCAGTGGATTCGGGACAGGGAACACTGAAGCTTTCTTT	CASSGFGTGNTEAFF
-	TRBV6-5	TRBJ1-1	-	TGTGCCAGCAGTCAGACTAACACTGAAGCTTTCTTT	CASSQTNTEAFF
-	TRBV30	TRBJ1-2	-	TGTGCCTGGAGTAGCGGGGCTAACTATGGCTACACCTTC	CAWSSGANYGYTF
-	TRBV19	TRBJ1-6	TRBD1	TGTGCCAGTAGTATGGACAGGGACAGGGAACTCCACTTT	CASSMDRDRELHF
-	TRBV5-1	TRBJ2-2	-	TGCGCCAGCAGCTTGCAAAGGGGTGGGACCGGGGAGCTGTTTTTT	CASSLQRGGTGELFF
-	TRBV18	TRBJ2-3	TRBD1	TGTGCCAGCTCACCTTCGACAGGGGAGACAGATACGCAGTATTTT	CASSPSTGETDTQYF
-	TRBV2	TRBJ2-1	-	TGTGCCAGCAGGAACCCTGAGGTCTTC	CASRNPEVF
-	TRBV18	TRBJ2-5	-	TGTGCCAGCTCACCCAATGGGCAGTCAGAGACCCAGTACTTC	CASSPNGQSETQYF
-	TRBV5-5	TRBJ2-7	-	TGTGCCAGCAGCTTGGCAGGGTACTACGAGCAGTACTTC	CASSLAGYYEQYF
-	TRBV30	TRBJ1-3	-	TGTGCCTGGAGTGGGGGGGGCCTCGACACCATATATTTT	CAWSGGGLDTIYF
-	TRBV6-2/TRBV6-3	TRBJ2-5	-	TGTGCCAGCAGTTACTCGTGGCAGGCCAAAGAGACCCAGTACTTC	CASSYSWQAKETQYF
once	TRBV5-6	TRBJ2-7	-	TGTGCCAGCAGCTTGAGAGGGGGCTACGAGCAGTACTTC	CASSLRGGYEQYF
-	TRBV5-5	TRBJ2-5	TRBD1	TGTGCCAGCAGCTTGGGACAGGGGTTAGGGCTGGAGACCCAGTACTTC	CASSLGQGLGLETQYF
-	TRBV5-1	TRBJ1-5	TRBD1	TGCGCCAGCAGCCCTCTCGGGACAGTCAATCAGCCCCAGCATTTT	CASSPLGTVNQPQHF
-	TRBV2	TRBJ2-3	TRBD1	TGTGCCAGCAGCCGGGACAGGGGTACAGATACGCAGTATTTT	CASSRDRGTDTQYF
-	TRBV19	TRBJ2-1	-	TGTGCCAGTAGTGGTGTCTACCAAGAGCAGTTCTTC	CASSGVYQEQFF
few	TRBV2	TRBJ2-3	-	TGTGCCTGGCGTGAGGCGGATTCTGCAGATACGCAGTATTTT	CAWREADSADTQYF
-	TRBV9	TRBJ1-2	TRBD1	TGTGCCAGCAGCGACCCGGACAGGGCTACTACTTGGGGCTACACCTTC	CASSDPDRATTWGYTF
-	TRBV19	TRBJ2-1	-	TGTGCCAGTAGTGCCGGACGGGCGGGTTACAATGAGCAGTTCTTC	CASSAGRAGYNEQFF
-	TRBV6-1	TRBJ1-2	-	TGTGCCAGCACTGAAGCTCCCCAGGCTCGGGGCTACACCTTC	CASTEAPQARGYTF
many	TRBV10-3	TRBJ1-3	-	TGTGCCATCAGGTATAGGGGATTAACAGGAAACACCATATATTTT	CAIRYRGLTGNTIYF
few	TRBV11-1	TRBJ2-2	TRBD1	TGTGCCAGCCAACGACAGGGGCTAAGCACCGGGGAGCTGTTTTTT	CASQRQGLSTGELFF
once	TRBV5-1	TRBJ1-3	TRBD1	TGCGCCAGCAGCTTGGGGGACAGGAGCTCTGGAAACACCATATATTTT	CASSLGDRSSGNTIYF